Detailed here is one T cell receptor beta chain. In its sample, this clone was seen a few times. It lacks a known antigen. No qualities accompany the bases; no much larger clone lies one base away. The record originates from a study of blood T cell repertoires in COVID-19 (dated by TCRdb to 2020 to 2021). Regarding the study in general: The collaborator samples originated in the United States, Italy and Spain and spanned the acute and convalescent phases of COVID-19. The material from the prospective study consisted of cDNA or gDNA derived from T cells, B-cell-depleted T cells, or PBMCs. Subjects who had been exposed to COVID-19, were actively infected with it, or had recovered from it provided the deeply sampled blood TCRbeta repertoires that made up the dataset. The repertoires were made available in a free public database intended to serve as a resource for research on the immune response to SARS-CoV-2. The samples were drawn from the first 160 participants of the ongoing ImmuneRACE study and from over 950 subjects provided by 6 global collaborators. The sample metadata nearly always contained a de-identified subject ID, COVID-19 status, age in years and sex. Where available, HLA class I and class II types were taken from metadata supplied by the sample provider and were not determined by assay-based typing.

V sheds 4 bases and J sheds 1 base, leaving 13 bases between their ends. From a lookup of the germline V gene (reference sequence), CDR1 and CDR2 are SGHNT and YYREEE. From its cysteine to its phenylalanine, the CDR3 spans 15 amino acids. Kept here is only the CDR3 DNA, which spans 45 bases and is read in frame from base 1. On the study overall, not on this receptor specifically: Clinical and demographic metadata were provided uncurated, with the amount varying by source and participant.

TCRbeta CDR3 regions were amplified from genomic DNA using the immunoSEQ Assay, a bias-controlled multiplex PCR. Turning to the authors' computational methods: The number of nucleated cells in each sample was estimated from the amplification of reference gene primers within the assay. Sequence reads were collapsed and filtered to measure the absolute abundance of every unique TCRbeta CDR3 rearrangement. For each sample, productive Simpson clonality was calculated by taking the square root of Simpson's diversity index across productive rearrangements. Sourced from immuneACCESS, this table was stored by TCRdb with only in-frame sequences that have V and J called. A share of the clones is absent; for the studies checked, an unresolved V gene accounts for under half, and the remainder has no known explanation. The DNA was the basis for D and trimming; V, J and clone size are from that table. The sample table lists 90,000 to 150,000 clones, more than 85% of them with a count of one. The ten largest account for about a fifth of the sample.

Whole blood was collected in K2EDTA tubes by collaborating institutions according to the institutions' own protocols. For TCRbeta analysis, collaborators shipped samples as frozen whole blood, isolated PBMCs, or DNA extracted from either of those sample types. Sequenced material: peripheral blood. Rearrangement joined TRBV5-4 to TRBJ2-3, and TRBD2 may be the D gene, going by 7 matching bases. The receptor's source is a human donor with acute or convalescent COVID-19. The donor label of this sample is uncertain. The CDR3 protein sequence reads: CASSEGGPGTDTQYF. The DNA sequence is as follows: TGTGCCAGCAGCGAGGGGGGGCCGGGCACAGATACGCAGTATTTT. Joined to the reference TRBV5-4 and TRBJ2-3 proteins, this CDR3 gives the full variable domain: ETGVTQSPTHLIKTRGQQVTLRCSSQSGHNTVSWYQQALGQGPQFIFQYYREEENGRGNFPPRFSGLQFPNYSSELNVNALELDDSALYLCASSEGGPGTDTQYFGPGTRLTVL.